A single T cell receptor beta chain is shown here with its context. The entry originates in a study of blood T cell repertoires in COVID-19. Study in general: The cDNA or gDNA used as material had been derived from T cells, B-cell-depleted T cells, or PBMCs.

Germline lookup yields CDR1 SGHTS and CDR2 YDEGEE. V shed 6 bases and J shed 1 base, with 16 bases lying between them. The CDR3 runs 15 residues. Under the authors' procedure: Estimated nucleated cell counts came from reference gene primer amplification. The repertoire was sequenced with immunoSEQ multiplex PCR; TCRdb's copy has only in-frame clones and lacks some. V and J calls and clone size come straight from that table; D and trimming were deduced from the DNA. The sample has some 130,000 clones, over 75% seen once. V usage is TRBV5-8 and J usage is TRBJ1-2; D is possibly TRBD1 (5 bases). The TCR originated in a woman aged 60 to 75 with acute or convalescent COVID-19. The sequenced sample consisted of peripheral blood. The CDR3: CASKWAGNFNYGYTF. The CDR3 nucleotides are TGTGCCAGCAAGTGGGCAGGGAACTTTAACTATGGCTACACCTTC.